The 2 T cell receptor beta chains reported below all come from one sample, sequenced in a study of T cells after posttransplantation cyclophosphamide. The data were produced by immunoSEQ multiplex PCR, yet TCRdb's version contains in-frame clones alone and is incomplete. The record shows 37,000 or so clones for this sample, with no singletons present. The sequenced sample consisted of PBMCs. The receptors stem from a man aged 25-40 years in good health and a related stem cell transplant donor.

This clone was seen many times. The chain links TRBV5-4 to TRBJ1-5, with D perhaps matching TRBD1 (5 bases). The CDR3 length is 14 residues. Per germline, CDR1 SGHNT and CDR2 YYREEE (reference sequence). With 0 bases removed from V and 1 base from J, the gap between germline ends came to 5 bases. The DNA of the CDR3 is TGTGCCAGCAGCTTGGAGGGGAGCAATCAGCCCCAGCATTTT. Its protein is CASSLEGSNQPQHF.

This chain links TRBV7-8 with TRBJ2-3, with a weak D call TRBD2 (6 bases). There are 15 residues in the CDR3. Germline V gene sequence: CDR1 SGHVS, CDR2 FQNEAQ. The V end lost 3 bases, the J end lost 2 bases, and 12 bases lay between the germline ends. CDR3 in amino acids: CASSLRPGDTDTQYF. CDR3 DNA sequence: TGTGCCAGCAGCTTGCGTCCGGGGGACACAGATACGCAGTATTTT.